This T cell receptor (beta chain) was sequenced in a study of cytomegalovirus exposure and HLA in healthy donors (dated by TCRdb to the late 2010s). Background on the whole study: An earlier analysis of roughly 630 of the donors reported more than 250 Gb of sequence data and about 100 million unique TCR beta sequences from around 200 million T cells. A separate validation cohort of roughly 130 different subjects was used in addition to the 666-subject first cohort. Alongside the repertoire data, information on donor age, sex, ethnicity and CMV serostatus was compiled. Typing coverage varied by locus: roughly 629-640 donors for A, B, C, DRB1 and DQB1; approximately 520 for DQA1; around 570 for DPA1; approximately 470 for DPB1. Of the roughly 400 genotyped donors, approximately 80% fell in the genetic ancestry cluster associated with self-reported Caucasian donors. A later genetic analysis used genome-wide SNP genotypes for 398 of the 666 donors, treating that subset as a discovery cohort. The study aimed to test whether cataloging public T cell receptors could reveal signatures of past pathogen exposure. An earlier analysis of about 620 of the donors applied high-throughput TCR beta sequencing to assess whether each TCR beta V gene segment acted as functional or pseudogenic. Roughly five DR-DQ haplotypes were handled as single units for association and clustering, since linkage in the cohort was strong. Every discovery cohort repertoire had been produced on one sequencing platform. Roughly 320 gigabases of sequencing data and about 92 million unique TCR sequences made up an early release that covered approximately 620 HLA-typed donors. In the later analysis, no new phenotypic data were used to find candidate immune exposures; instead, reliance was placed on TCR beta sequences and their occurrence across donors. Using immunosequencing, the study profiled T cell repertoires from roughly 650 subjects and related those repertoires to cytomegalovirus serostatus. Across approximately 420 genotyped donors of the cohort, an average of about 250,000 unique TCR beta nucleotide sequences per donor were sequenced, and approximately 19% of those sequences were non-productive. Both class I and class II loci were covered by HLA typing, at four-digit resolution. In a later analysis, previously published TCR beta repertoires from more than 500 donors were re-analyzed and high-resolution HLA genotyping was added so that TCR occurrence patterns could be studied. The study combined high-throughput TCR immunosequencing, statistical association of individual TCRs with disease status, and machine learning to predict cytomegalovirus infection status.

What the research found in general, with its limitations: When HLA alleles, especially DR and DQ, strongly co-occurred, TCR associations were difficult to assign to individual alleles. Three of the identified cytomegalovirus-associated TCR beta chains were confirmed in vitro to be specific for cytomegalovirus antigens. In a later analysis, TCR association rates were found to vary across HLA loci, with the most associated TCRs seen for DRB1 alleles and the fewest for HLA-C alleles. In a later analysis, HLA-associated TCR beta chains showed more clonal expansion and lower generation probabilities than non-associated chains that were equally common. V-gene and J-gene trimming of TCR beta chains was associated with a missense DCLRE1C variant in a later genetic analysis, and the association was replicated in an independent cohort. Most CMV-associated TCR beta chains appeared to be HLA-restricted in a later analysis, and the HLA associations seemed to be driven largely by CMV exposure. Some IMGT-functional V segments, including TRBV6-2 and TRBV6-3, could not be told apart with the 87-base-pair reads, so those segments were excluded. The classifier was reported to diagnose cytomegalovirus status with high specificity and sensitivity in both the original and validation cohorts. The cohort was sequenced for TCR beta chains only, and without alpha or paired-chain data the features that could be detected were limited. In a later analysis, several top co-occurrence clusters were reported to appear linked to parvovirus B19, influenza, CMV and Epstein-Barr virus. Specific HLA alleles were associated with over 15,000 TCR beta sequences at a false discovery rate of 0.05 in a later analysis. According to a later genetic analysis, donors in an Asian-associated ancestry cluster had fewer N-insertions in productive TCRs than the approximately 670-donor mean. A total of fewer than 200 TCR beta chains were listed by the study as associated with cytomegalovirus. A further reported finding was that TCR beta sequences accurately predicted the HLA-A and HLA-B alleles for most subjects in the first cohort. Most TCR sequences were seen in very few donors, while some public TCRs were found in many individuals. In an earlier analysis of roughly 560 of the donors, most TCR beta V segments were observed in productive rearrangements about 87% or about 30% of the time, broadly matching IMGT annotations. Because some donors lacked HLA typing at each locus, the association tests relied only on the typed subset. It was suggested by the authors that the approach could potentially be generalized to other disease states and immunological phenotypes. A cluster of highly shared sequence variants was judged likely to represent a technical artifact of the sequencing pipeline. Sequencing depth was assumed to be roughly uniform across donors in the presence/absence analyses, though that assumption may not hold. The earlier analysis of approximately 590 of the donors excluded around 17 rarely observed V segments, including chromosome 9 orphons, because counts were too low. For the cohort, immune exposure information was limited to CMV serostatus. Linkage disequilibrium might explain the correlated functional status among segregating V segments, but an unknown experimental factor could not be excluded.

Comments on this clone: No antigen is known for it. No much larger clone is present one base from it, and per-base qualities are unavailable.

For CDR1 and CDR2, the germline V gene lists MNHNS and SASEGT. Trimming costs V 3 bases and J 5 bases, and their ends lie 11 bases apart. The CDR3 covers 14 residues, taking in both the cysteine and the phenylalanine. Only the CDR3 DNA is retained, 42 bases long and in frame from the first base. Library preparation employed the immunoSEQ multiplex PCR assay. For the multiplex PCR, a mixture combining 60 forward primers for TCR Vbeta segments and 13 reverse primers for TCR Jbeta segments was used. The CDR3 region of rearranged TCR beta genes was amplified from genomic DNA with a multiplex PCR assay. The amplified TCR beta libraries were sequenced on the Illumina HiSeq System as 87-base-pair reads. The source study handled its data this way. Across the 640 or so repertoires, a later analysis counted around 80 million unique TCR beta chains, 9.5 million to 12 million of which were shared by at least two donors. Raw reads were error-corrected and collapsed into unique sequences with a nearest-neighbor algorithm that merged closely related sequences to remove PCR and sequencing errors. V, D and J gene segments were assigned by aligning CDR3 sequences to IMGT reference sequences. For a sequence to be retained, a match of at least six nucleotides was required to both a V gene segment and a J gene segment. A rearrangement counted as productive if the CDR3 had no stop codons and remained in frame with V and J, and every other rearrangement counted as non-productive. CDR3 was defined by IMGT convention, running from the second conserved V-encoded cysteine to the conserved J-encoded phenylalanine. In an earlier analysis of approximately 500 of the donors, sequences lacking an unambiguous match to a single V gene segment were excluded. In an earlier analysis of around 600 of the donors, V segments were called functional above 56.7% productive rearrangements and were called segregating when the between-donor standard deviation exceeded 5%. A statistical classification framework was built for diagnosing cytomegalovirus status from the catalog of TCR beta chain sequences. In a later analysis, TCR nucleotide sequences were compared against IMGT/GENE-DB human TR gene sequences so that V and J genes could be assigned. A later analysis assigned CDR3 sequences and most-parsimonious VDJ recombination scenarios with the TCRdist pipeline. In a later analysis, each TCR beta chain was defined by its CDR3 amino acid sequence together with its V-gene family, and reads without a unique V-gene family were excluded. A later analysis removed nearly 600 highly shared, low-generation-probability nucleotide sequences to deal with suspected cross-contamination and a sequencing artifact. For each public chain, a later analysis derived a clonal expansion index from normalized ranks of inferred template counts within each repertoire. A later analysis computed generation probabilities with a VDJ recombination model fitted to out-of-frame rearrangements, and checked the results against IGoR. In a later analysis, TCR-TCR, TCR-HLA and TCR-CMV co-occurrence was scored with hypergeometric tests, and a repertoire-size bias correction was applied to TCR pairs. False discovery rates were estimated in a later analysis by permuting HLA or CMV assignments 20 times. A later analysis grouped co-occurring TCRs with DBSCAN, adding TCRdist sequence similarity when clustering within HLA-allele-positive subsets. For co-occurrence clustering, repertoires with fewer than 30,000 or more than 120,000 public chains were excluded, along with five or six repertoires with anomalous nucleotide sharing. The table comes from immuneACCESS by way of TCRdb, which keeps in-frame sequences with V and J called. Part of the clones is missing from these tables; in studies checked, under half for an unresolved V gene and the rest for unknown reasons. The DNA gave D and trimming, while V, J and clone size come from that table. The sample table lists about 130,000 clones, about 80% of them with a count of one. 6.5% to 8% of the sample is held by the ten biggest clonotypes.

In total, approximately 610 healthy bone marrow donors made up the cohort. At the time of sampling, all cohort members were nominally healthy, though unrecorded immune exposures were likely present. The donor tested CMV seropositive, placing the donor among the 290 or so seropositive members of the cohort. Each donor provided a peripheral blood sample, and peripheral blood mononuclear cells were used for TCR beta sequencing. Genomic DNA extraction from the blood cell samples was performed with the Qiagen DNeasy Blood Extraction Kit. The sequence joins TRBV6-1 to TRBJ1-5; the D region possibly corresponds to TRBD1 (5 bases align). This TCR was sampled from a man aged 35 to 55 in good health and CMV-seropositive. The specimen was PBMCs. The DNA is TGTGCCAGCAGTGAGACAGATTTGGATCAGCCCCAGCATTTT. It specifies CASSETDLDQPQHF.